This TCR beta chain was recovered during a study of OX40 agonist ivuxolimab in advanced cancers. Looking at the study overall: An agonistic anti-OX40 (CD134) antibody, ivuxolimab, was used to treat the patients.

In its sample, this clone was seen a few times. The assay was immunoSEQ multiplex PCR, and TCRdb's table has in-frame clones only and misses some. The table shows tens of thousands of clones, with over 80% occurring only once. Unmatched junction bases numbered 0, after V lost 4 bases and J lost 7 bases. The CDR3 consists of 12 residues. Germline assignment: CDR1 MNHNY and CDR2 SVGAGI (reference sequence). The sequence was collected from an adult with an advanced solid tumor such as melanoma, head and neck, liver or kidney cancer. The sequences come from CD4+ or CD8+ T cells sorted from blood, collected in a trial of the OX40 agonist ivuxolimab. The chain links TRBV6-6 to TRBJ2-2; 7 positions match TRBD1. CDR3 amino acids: CASSWDSGELFF. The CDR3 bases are TGTGCCAGCAGTTGGGACAGCGGGGAGCTGTTTTTT.